This T cell receptor (beta chain) emerged from a study of vaccination effects on CD4 cells after COVID-19. Turning to the study itself: Samples that were drawn after vaccination came a median of 72 days after the second dose.

The ends were cut back, 4 bases at V and 5 bases at J, with 17 bases in the middle. Germline-derived CDR1 and CDR2 are MGHRA and YSYEKL. The length of the CDR3 is 15 residues. ViraFEST expansion of antigen-specific CD4+ T cells with viral peptide pools preceded sequencing. Culture proceeded for 10 days, and CD4+ T cells were then isolated. Participants each got two BNT162b2 or mRNA-1273 vaccine doses. Only in-frame clones appear in the TCRdb table, and some are missing; sequencing was by immunoSEQ multiplex PCR. The sample shows 55,000 to 70,000 clones, less than 80% of them seen only once. Concerning this clone: The antigen remains unidentified.

The receptor's source is a human donor who received a COVID-19 vaccine. V is TRBV4-1 and J is TRBJ2-5, with D possibly being TRBD1 (6 bases). The specimen comprised CD4+ T cells from PBMCs cultured with HCoV-OC43 spike peptides, sampled after COVID-19 vaccination. Subset indicated: HCoV-OC43 spike overlapping peptide pool stimulation. The CDR3 nucleotides are TGCGCCAGCAGCCCAGGACAGACGCCCGGGGAGACCCAGTACTTC. Protein product: CASSPGQTPGETQYF.